The rows below give T cell receptor beta chains drawn from one sample of a study of CD8+CD57+ T cells in acquired aplastic anemia. TCRdb reanalysed the reads using MiXCR and keeps one entry per CDR3 protein. This sample carries 130,000 or so distinct CDR3 sequences, roughly two fifths of them seen once, and the ten largest clones take 8% to 9%. Sequenced input: sorted CD4+, CD8+, or CD8+CD57+ T cells (not recorded which) from PBMCs. The receptors come from a human donor in good health, serving as a control. CDR3s include the opening cysteine and the closing phenylalanine or tryptophan.

v_gene	len	j_gene	CDR3aa
TRBV20-1	11	TRBJ1-1	CSARQYTEAFF
TRBV6-2/TRBV6-3	14	TRBJ2-3	CASSYPGPTDTQYF
TRBV10-2	14	TRBJ2-1	CASNDRVAYNEQFF
TRBV24-1	17	TRBJ2-7	CATSDRPPGGPDYEQYF
TRBV2	15	TRBJ1-3	CASSRLLDSGNTIYF
TRBV7-8	15	TRBJ2-3	CASTRGGLATDTQYF
TRBV6-1	18	TRBJ2-6	CASSKSGTASSGANVLTF
TRBV29-1	17	TRBJ1-1	CSVEGTGGRERSTEAFF
TRBV19	15	TRBJ2-7	CASSPGLAAIYEQYF
TRBV11-1	15	TRBJ2-3	CASSLSAGVADTQYF
TRBV19	14	TRBJ1-1	CASSIGDTHTEAFF
TRBV7-7	16	TRBJ2-3	CASSLGLQPSTDTQYF
TRBV19	14	TRBJ2-1	CASRDGTSYNEQFF
TRBV3-1	12	TRBJ1-4	CASSQSDEKLFF
TRBV29-1	13	TRBJ1-5	CSVVVDPDQPQHF
TRBV15	14	TRBJ1-1	CATSREEGRTEAFF
TRBV5-1	15	TRBJ1-2	CASSSGTGADYGYTF
TRBV2	15	TRBJ2-1	CASSKPGGVYNEQFF
TRBV30	12	TRBJ2-7	CAGTRPGGLIHF
TRBV29-1	12	TRBJ1-1	CSGGTAGTEASF
TRBV12-3/TRBV12-4	13	TRBJ2-1	CASRADPASGHFF
TRBV19	14	TRBJ2-5	CASSNSLRGETQYF
TRBV20-1	14	TRBJ2-7	CSARSPEPAYEQYF
TRBV15	18	TRBJ2-1	CATSSPLGRGSSYNEQFF
TRBV24-1	13	TRBJ1-1	CATSTLGGTEAFF
TRBV10-2	12	TRBJ2-7	CASSYSIGEQYF
TRBV7-3	15	TRBJ2-2	CASSTDTRNTGELFF
TRBV20-1	10	TRBJ2-7	CSARSTEQYF
TRBV29-1	14	TRBJ2-3	CSVGTSGYSGAQYF
TRBV7-9	13	TRBJ1-2	CASSLGGGRGYTF
TRBV20-1	15	TRBJ2-7	CSARALVGDTYEQYF
TRBV24-1	13	TRBJ2-7	CASSQDSHYEQYF
TRBV5-6	13	TRBJ1-2	CASSTDRFHGYTF
TRBV10-3	17	TRBJ2-3	CAISEPGLAGGPDTQYF
TRBV2	15	TRBJ2-1	CASTQTSGGNNEQFF
TRBV15	16	TRBJ1-6	CATSRDHDRYNSPLHF
TRBV15	18	TRBJ1-4	CATRGQGTGGDHNEKLFF
TRBV12-3/TRBV12-4	15	TRBJ2-2	CASRGWGLDAGELFF
TRBV15	14	TRBJ2-7	CATSSSTANYEQYF
TRBV19	14	TRBJ1-5	CASSARDNNQPQHF
TRBV2	13	TRBJ1-5	CASSVEIDQPQHF
TRBV15	16	TRBJ2-2	CATSRGARRTTEELFF
TRBV12-5	14	TRBJ1-2	CASGLGAGGEGYTF
TRBV12-3/TRBV12-4	17	TRBJ1-4	CASSFSPPYATNEKLFF
TRBV2	13	TRBJ2-1	CASRGDRVNEQFF
TRBV15	15	TRBJ2-1	CATSIETGGRNEQFF
TRBV6-1	12	TRBJ1-5	CASSQTNQPQHF
TRBV7-8	17	TRBJ1-2	CASSTRSGRDYLVGYTF
TRBV19	12	TRBJ2-7	CASNTPTPPEYF
TRBV10-3	15	TRBJ1-2	CAISLPGQSNYGYTF
TRBV6-5	16	TRBJ2-1	CASSYTAGGSYNEQFF
TRBV7-2	14	TRBJ1-2	CASSLVSQGYGYTF
TRBV2	13	TRBJ1-2	CARPVGGRYGYTF